This T cell receptor beta chain originates from a study of cytomegalovirus exposure and HLA in healthy donors. Points on this clone: What it recognizes is unknown.

The study, taken as a whole, reports: Earlier analysis found most TCR beta V segments productive about 87% or about 30% of the time.

There were likely unrecorded immune exposures, though donors were nominally healthy when sampled. The PCR employed 60 Vbeta primers together with 13 Jbeta primers. Methods used by the authors: Later, some 79 million unique TCR beta chains were counted in an analysis, and around 11 million of them were shared. Libraries were prepared by immunoSEQ multiplex PCR; TCRdb keeps only in-frame clonotypes and omits some of them. V and J calls and clone size are those listed in that table; D and trimming were worked out from the DNA. The repertoire holds roughly 200,000 clones, over 80% seen once, with around 1.5% in the top ten. The germline V gene has CDR1 SGHTA and CDR2 FQGNSA. The CDR3 is 15 amino acids. V lost 1 base to trimming and J lost 0 bases, with 10 bases between them.

The specimen sequenced was PBMCs. This chain connects TRBV7-2 to TRBJ2-7; possibly TRBD2 for D (6 bases). The receptor was derived from a man aged 45-65 years in good health and CMV-seronegative. The CDR3 region is CASSLEPGASYEQYF. The CDR3 nucleotides read TGTGCCAGCAGCTTAGAGCCGGGAGCCTCCTACGAGCAGTACTTC.